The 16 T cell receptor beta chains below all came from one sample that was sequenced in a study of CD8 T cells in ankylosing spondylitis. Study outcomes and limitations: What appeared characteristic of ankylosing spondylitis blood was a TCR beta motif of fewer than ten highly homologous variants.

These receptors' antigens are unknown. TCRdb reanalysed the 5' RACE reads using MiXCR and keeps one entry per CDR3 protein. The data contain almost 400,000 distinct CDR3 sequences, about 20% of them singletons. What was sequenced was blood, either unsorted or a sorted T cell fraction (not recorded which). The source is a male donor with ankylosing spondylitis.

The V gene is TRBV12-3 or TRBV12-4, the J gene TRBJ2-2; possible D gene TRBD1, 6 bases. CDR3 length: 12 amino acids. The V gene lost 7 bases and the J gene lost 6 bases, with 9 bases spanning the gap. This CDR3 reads CASIRGSGELFF. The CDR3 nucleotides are TGTGCCAGCATAAGGGGGTCCGGGGAGCTGTTTTTT.

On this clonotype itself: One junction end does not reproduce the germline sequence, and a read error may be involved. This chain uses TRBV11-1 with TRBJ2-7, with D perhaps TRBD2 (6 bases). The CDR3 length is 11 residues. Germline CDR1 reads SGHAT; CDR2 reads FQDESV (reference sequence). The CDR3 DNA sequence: TGTGCCAGCAGCTTATTTAGCGGCAGGTTCTTC. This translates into CASSLFSGRFF. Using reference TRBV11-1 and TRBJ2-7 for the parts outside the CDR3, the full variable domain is EAEVAQSPRYKITEKSQAVAFWCDPISGHATLYWYRQILGQGPELLVQFQDESVVDDSQLPKDRFSAERLKGVDSTLKIQPAELGDSAMYLCASSLFSGRFFGPGTRLTVT.

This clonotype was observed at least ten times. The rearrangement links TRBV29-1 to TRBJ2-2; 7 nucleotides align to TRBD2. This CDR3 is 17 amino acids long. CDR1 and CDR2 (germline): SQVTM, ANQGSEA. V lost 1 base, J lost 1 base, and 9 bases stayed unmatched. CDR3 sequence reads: CSVEGPSGHGNTGELFF. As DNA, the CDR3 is TGCAGCGTTGAAGGCCCTAGCGGCCATGGGAACACCGGGGAGCTGTTTTTT.

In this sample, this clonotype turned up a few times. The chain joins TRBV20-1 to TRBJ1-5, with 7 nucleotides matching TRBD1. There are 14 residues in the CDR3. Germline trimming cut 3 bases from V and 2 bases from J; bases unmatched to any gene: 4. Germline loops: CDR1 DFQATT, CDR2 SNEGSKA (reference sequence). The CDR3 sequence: CSASDRAGNQPQHF. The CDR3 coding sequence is TGCAGTGCTAGCGACAGGGCTGGCAATCAGCCCCAGCATTTT.

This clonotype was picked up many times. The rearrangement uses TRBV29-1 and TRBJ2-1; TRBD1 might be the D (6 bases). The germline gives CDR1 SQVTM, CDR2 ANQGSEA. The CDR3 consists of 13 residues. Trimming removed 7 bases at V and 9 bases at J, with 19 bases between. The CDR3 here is CSAGVGGQSEQFF. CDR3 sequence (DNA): TGCAGCGCAGGGGTTGGTGGTCAGAGTGAGCAGTTCTTC.

CDR3 DNA: TGTGCCATCAGTGAAAGGGTGCAAGAGACCCAGTACTTC. Its protein is CAISERVQETQYF. The gene calls are TRBV10-3 and TRBJ2-5; D uncertain. Between the trimmed V and J ends, which lost 3 bases and 2 bases, there was a span of 7 bases. Looked up from germline, CDR1 is ENHRY and CDR2 is SYGVKD. The CDR3 has 13 residues.

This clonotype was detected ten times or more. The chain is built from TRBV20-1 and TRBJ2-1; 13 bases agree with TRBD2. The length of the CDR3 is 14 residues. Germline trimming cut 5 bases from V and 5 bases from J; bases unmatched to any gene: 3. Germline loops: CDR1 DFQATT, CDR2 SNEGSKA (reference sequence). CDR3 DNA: TGCAGTGCTGGCGGACTAGCGGGGGACAATGAGCAGTTCTTC. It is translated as CSAGGLAGDNEQFF.

CDR3 protein: CASSIRTVSYEQYF. The CDR3 region has the DNA TGCGCCAGCAGCATCAGGACTGTCTCCTACGAGCAGTACTTC. The gene calls are TRBV5-1 and TRBJ2-7; a weak D match, TRBD2 (5 bases). There are 14 residues in the CDR3. V lost 4 bases to trimming and J lost 0 bases, with 11 bases between them. CDR1 SGHRS and CDR2 YFSETQ come from the germline V gene.

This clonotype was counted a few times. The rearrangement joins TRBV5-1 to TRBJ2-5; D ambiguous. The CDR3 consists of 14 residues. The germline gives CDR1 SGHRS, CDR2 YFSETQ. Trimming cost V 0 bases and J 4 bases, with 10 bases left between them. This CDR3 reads CASSLDPLPETQYF. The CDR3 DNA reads TGCGCCAGCAGCTTGGACCCCCTTCCAGAGACCCAGTACTTC.

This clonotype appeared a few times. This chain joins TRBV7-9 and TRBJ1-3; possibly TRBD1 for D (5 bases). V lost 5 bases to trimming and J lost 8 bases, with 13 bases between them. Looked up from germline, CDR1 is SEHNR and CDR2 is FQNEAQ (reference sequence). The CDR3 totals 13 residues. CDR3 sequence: CASSQGTWDTIYF. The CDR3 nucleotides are TGTGCCAGCAGCCAGGGAACTTGGGACACCATATATTTT. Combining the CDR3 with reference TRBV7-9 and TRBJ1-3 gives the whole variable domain DTGVSQNPRHKITKRGQNVTFRCDPISEHNRLYWYRQTLGQGPEFLTYFQNEAQLEKSRLLSDRFSAERPKGSFSTLEIQRTEQGDSAMYLCASSQGTWDTIYFGEGSWLTVV.

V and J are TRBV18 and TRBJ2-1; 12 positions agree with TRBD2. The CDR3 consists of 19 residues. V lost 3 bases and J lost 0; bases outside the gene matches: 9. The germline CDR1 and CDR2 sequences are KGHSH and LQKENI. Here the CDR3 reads CASSPNPPSGRDSYNEQFF. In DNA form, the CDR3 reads TGTGCCAGCTCACCGAATCCCCCTAGCGGGAGGGACTCCTACAATGAGCAGTTCTTC.

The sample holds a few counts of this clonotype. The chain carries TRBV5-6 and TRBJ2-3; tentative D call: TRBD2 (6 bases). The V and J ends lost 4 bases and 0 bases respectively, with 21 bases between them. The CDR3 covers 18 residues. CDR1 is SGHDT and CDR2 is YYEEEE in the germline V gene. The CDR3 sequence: CASSPKLSAGPSTDTQYF. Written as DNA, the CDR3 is TGTGCCAGCAGCCCGAAACTGAGTGCGGGACCTAGCACAGATACGCAGTATTTT.

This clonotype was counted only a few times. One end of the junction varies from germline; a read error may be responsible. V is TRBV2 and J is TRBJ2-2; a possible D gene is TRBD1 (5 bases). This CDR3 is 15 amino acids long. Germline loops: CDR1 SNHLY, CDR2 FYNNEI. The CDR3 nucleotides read TGTGCCAGCAGAGAAGACAGCCCGAACACCGGGGAGCTGTTTTTT. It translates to CASREDSPNTGELFF.

The CDR3 protein is CSARSVRGIESYNEQFF. CDR3 DNA sequence: TGCAGTGCTAGGTCGGTAAGGGGGATAGAATCCTACAATGAGCAGTTCTTC. The chain couples TRBV20-1 to TRBJ2-1; possibly TRBD1 for D (6 bases). The length of the CDR3 is 17 residues. Germline-derived CDR1 and CDR2 are DFQATT and SNEGSKA (reference sequence). Trimming took off 3 bases at V and 1 base at J, with 19 bases between the two ends.

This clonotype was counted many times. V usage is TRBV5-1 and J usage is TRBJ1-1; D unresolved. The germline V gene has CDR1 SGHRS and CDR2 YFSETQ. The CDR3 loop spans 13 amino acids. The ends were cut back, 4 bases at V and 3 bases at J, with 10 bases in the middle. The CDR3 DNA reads TGCGCCAGCAGCCCCGGACGGGACACTGAAGCTTTCTTT. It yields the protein CASSPGRDTEAFF.

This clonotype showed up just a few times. In nucleotides, the CDR3 is TGTGCCAGCAGTGCGTACGGATTTATGAACACTGAAGCTTTCTTT. As protein: CASSAYGFMNTEAFF. The V and J genes are TRBV2 and TRBJ1-1; D unresolved. Germline CDR1 is SNHLY and CDR2 is FYNNEI. The CDR3 totals 15 residues. V was pared by 4 bases and J by 0 bases, with 12 bases between.